This passage covers 19 T cell receptor beta chains from one sample sequenced in a study of blood T cell repertoires in COVID-19. The data were produced by immunoSEQ multiplex PCR, yet TCRdb's version contains in-frame clones alone and is incomplete. The sample has 170,000 or so clones, roughly 90% seen once; the top ten hold roughly 0.56%. Sequencing used peripheral blood. Receptors were obtained from a man aged 45 to 65 with acute or convalescent COVID-19.

This CDR3 is CASSHDRDRGVEKLFF. CDR3 sequence (DNA): TGTGCCAGCAGCCACGACCGGGACAGGGGTGTTGAAAAACTGTTTTTT. This chain uses TRBV11-1 with TRBJ1-4, with 10 nucleotides matching TRBD1. The CDR3 runs 16 residues. Per the germline V gene, CDR1 is SGHAT and CDR2 is FQDESV (reference sequence). The V and J ends lost 5 bases and 7 bases, in that order; junction bases with no gene match: 10. Combining the CDR3 with reference TRBV11-1 and TRBJ1-4 gives the whole variable domain EAEVAQSPRYKITEKSQAVAFWCDPISGHATLYWYRQILGQGPELLVQFQDESVVDDSQLPKDRFSAERLKGVDSTLKIQPAELGDSAMYLCASSHDRDRGVEKLFFGSGTQLSVL.

This clone came up once. This chain joins TRBV2 and TRBJ2-5; 14 nucleotides line up with TRBD2. The J segment lost 5 bases and the V segment lost 6 bases, leaving 5 bases of the junction unmatched. Germline CDR1 is SNHLY and CDR2 is FYNNEI. The CDR3 covers 15 residues. This CDR3 is CASRTGLAGVETQYF. CDR3 in DNA: TGTGCCAGCAGAACGGGACTAGCGGGAGTGGAGACCCAGTACTTC.

The chain has TRBV10-3 and TRBJ2-7; 14 bases line up with TRBD2. V shed 10 bases and J 6 bases; nucleotides not matched to a gene: 2. This CDR3 has 12 amino acids. Germline CDR1 ENHRY, CDR2 SYGVKD. Here the CDR3 DNA reads TGTGCCACCGGGACTAGCGGGGGCGAGCAGTACGTC. Amino acids: CATGTSGGEQYV.

The chain employs TRBV5-1 and TRBJ2-2, with a weak D call TRBD1 (6 bases). Germline V gives CDR1 SGHRS, CDR2 YFSETQ. V lost 8 bases to trimming and J lost 6 bases, with 17 bases between them. This CDR3 has 14 residues. CDR3 amino acids: CASSGQNSAGELFF. In DNA form, the CDR3 reads TGCGCCAGTTCTGGACAGAACTCTGCCGGGGAGCTGTTTTTT.

J is TRBJ1-6 and V is TRBV2; TRBD1 is a possible D gene (5 bases). CDR1 is SNHLY, CDR2 FYNNEI, per germline. V gave up 7 bases and J gave up 8 bases, with 15 bases separating them. The CDR3 runs 14 residues. CDR3 protein: CASIDRKVDSPLHF. The CDR3 bases are TGTGCCAGCATAGACAGAAAAGTTGATTCACCCCTCCACTTT.

The genes are TRBV7-2 and TRBJ2-2, with D possibly being TRBD2 (7 bases). V was cut by 5 bases and J by 0 bases, with 10 bases left in between. Per the germline V gene, CDR1 is SGHTA and CDR2 is FQGNSA. This CDR3 is built from 15 residues. The CDR3 nucleotides read TGTGCCAGCAGCCCGGGGGGCACGAACACCGGGGAGCTGTTTTTT. Amino acid sequence: CASSPGGTNTGELFF. The entire variable domain, with the rest obtained from reference TRBV7-2 and TRBJ2-2, is as follows: GAGVSQSPSNKVTEKGKDVELRCDPISGHTALYWYRQSLGQGLEFLIYFQGNSAPDKSGLPSDRFSAERTGGSVSTLTIQRTQQEDSAVYLCASSPGGTNTGELFFGEGSRLTVL.

J is TRBJ2-1 and V is TRBV6-5; D unresolved. Germline V gene data show CDR1 as MNHEY and CDR2 as SVGAGI. This CDR3 region has 13 residues. V lost 5 bases, J lost 7 bases, and 12 bases lay in between. CDR3 in amino acids: CASSRGELNEQFF. The CDR3 DNA is TGTGCCAGCAGTAGAGGTGAACTGAATGAGCAGTTCTTC.

The chain joins TRBV7-9 to TRBJ2-5, with 8 positions matching TRBD2. The CDR3 extends over 15 amino acids. V was clipped by 1 base and J by 5 bases; unmatched bases: 6. Germline V gene sequence: CDR1 SEHNR, CDR2 FQNEAQ (reference sequence). The CDR3 DNA follows: TGTGCCAGCAGCTTAGTTCGGGAGGGGGTTGAGACCCAGTACTTC. Translation: CASSLVREGVETQYF.

The chain carries TRBV19 and TRBJ1-5, with TRBD1 matching over 7 bases. V lost 6 bases, J lost 7 bases, and 9 bases stayed unmatched. The CDR3 spans 14 residues. Germline CDR1 and CDR2: LNHDA and SQIVND (reference sequence). CDR3 protein: CASSIQGVKQPQHF. Written as DNA, the CDR3 is TGTGCCAGTAGCATTCAGGGGGTTAAGCAGCCCCAGCATTTT.

The chain couples TRBV11-2 to TRBJ1-1, with D unclear. The CDR3 covers 18 residues. CDR1 is SGHAT, CDR2 FQNNGV, per germline. Trimming cost V 0 bases and J 2 bases, with 19 bases left between them. The CDR3 DNA reads as TGTGCCAGCAGCTTAGATATAGGTCCGGGAAGAAAAAACACTGAAGCTTTCTTT. Its translation is CASSLDIGPGRKNTEAFF.

This clone was seen only a few times. The genes are TRBV7-3 and TRBJ2-2; D possibly corresponds to TRBD1 (6 bases). Trimming cost V 5 bases and J 2 bases, with 9 bases left between them. The CDR3 loop spans 14 amino acids. Germline loops: CDR1 SGHTA, CDR2 FQGTGA. The CDR3, as DNA: TGTGCCAGCAGCAAGGGACAAAACACCGGGGAGCTGTTTTTT. This translates into CASSKGQNTGELFF.

The chain couples TRBV19 to TRBJ2-3; the D gene is possibly TRBD1 (5 bases). The length of the CDR3 is 15 residues. CDR1 and CDR2 from the germline V gene are LNHDA and SQIVND (reference sequence). Trimming took 1 base from V and 3 from J, leaving 11 bases between them. The DNA of the CDR3 is TGTGCCAGTAGTATAGGAGCCAGGGTTACAGATACGCAGTATTTT. This translates into CASSIGARVTDTQYF.

J is TRBJ2-7 and V is TRBV7-2, with 8 nucleotides matching TRBD2. Germline CDR1 reads SGHTA; CDR2 reads FQGNSA. The CDR3 sequence is 15 residues long. After removal of 5 bases from V and 3 bases from J, the junction contained 9 bases not matched to a gene. CDR3 loop: CASSPNFLAGYEQYF. The CDR3 nucleotides are TGTGCCAGCAGCCCCAACTTTCTAGCGGGCTACGAGCAGTACTTC.

The rearrangement uses TRBV25-1 and TRBJ1-4; 9 bases are shared with TRBD1. The ends lost 4 bases at V and 8 bases at J; junction bases unmatched: 14. This CDR3 has 17 residues. Germline CDR1 MGHDK, CDR2 SYGVNS. This CDR3 is CASSASRDRVRWEKLFF. In DNA, the CDR3 is TGTGCCAGCAGTGCGTCCCGGGACAGGGTCCGATGGGAAAAACTGTTTTTT.

This rearrangement joins TRBV29-1 to TRBJ1-2; TRBD1 aligns across 8 bases. The CDR3 runs to 14 residues. V lost 6 bases and J lost 2; bases outside the gene matches: 8. CDR1 and CDR2 (germline): SQVTM, ANQGSEA. The DNA for the CDR3 is TGCAGCGTATCCGACAGGGGAGCAAACTATGGCTACACCTTC. As protein: CSVSDRGANYGYTF.

The CDR3 DNA reads as TGTGCCAGCAGCCAAGTTAGCCAATGGGCCGGGGAGCTGTTTTTT. The encoded protein is CASSQVSQWAGELFF. J is TRBJ2-2 and V is TRBV3-1 (or the pseudogene TRBV3-2); D is unresolved. Germline V gene sequence: CDR1 LGHDT, CDR2 YNNKEL (reference sequence). V was shortened by 1 base and J by 6 bases, with 12 bases between the two germline ends. The CDR3 extends over 15 amino acids.

This chain joins TRBV27 and TRBJ1-5; D is unclear. Trimming removed 3 bases at V and 2 bases at J, with 5 bases between. Germline-derived CDR1 and CDR2 are MNHEY and SMNVEV (reference sequence). The length of the CDR3 is 13 residues. DNA of the CDR3: TGTGCCAGCAGTTTCTTAGGCAATCAGCCCCAGCATTTT. Its protein is CASSFLGNQPQHF.

This clone was detected only once. The V gene is TRBV10-3, the J gene TRBJ2-1; 16 bases fit TRBD2. CDR3 length: 17 amino acids. Trimming removed 4 bases from V and 2 bases from J; junction bases left unmatched: 2. Germline V CDR1 and CDR2: ENHRY, SYGVKD. The CDR3: CAISAGTSGGAYNEQFF. CDR3 sequence (DNA): TGTGCCATCAGTGCCGGGACTAGCGGGGGGGCCTACAATGAGCAGTTCTTC.

Here the CDR3 DNA reads TGTGCCAGCAGTTACCGGACAGGTCCTTTTGAAGCTTTCTTT. Protein sequence: CASSYRTGPFEAFF. This chain links TRBV6-5 with TRBJ1-1; TRBD1 agrees at 7 bases. Trimming at V came to 2 bases and at J to 7 bases, leaving 7 bases not matched to a gene. The CDR3 is made up of 14 amino acids. CDR1 MNHEY and CDR2 SVGAGI come from the germline V gene.